A selection of T cell receptor beta chains follows, all from one sample in a study of graft-versus-host responses after intestinal transplantation. The repertoire was sequenced with immunoSEQ multiplex PCR; TCRdb's copy has only in-frame clones and lacks some. Among roughly 43,000 clones listed, less than 95% were seen once. The material sequenced was PBMCs, taken about 320 days after intestinal transplant. The receptor set was obtained from a human patient who received an intestinal transplant, so some T cells may come from the graft donor. The CDR3 runs from the conserved cysteine through the conserved F or W. The order of the fields is J gene, D gene, clone size, V gene, CDR3 DNA, CDR3 protein. D genes are given only for firm matches. Not all rows give a size; the values are once, few, many and, for expanded clones, a class.

>TRBJ2-2|NA|once|TRBV27
TGTGCCAGCAGTTTATTTTGGGTTGGGAGAGTGGACACCGGGGAGCTGTTTTTT
CASSLFWVGRVDTGELFF
>TRBJ1-2|NA|NA|TRBV7-9
TGTGCCAGCAGCTTTGGAGAGAGCTATGGCTACACCTTC
CASSFGESYGYTF
>TRBJ1-2|TRBD1|NA|TRBV19
TGTGCCAGTAGTAGACAGGGCTTTGGCTACACCTTC
CASSRQGFGYTF
>TRBJ2-5|TRBD1|NA|TRBV27
TGTGCCAGCAGTCTACAGGGGGTTCGGAAAGAGACCCAGTACTTC
CASSLQGVRKETQYF
>TRBJ2-1|NA|NA|TRBV2
TGTGCCAGCAGTGGGACTAACGATGAGCAGTTCTTC
CASSGTNDEQFF
>TRBJ1-2|NA|NA|TRBV10-3
TGTGCCATCAGCGGACAGATTGAGGGGGGCTACACCTTC
CAISGQIEGGYTF
>TRBJ2-7|NA|NA|TRBV7-6
TGTGCCAGCAGCTTAGAGGCCACCTACGAGCAGTACTTC
CASSLEATYEQYF
>TRBJ2-7|NA|NA|TRBV6-5
TGTGCCAGCAACCCAGGTGGGGCTACCTACGAGCAGTACTTC
CASNPGGATYEQYF
>TRBJ1-6|TRBD1|few|TRBV9
TGTGCCAGCAGCGTAGAGGGGACAGGGAATTCACCCCTCCACTTT
CASSVEGTGNSPLHF
>TRBJ1-6|NA|NA|TRBV12-5
TGTGCTAGTGGTCCATATTCACCCCTCCACTTT
CASGPYSPLHF
>TRBJ1-4|TRBD1|NA|TRBV6-5
TGTGCCAGCAGACGACAGGGGGGAAATGAAAAACTGTTTTTT
CASRRQGGNEKLFF
>TRBJ2-3|NA|NA|TRBV19
TGTGCCAGTAGTATGAGAGGTTTTCCCACAGATACGCAGTATTTT
CASSMRGFPTDTQYF
>TRBJ2-7|TRBD2|NA|TRBV4-2
TGTGCCAGCAGCTTGCCTAGCGGGGGCTCCTACGAGCAGTACTTC
CASSLPSGGSYEQYF
>TRBJ2-7|NA|NA|TRBV2
TGTGCCACTCATGCCTCAGCCTCCTACGAGCAGTACTTC
CATHASASYEQYF
>TRBJ1-1|NA|NA|TRBV19
TGTGCCAGTAGTATGGGGCGGTTAGAAGCTTTCTTT
CASSMGRLEAFF
>TRBJ2-5|TRBD2|NA|TRBV6-6
TGTGCCAGCAGTAAAACTAGCGGGGGGGCAGAGACCCAGTACTTC
CASSKTSGGAETQYF
>TRBJ1-4|TRBD1|NA|TRBV7-9
TGTGCCAGCAGCCCACGGGACAGCCATTATGCAACTAATGAAAAACTGTTTTTT
CASSPRDSHYATNEKLFF
>TRBJ2-7|NA|NA|TRBV7-9
TGTGCCAGCAGCTTAATAACTGGGACACAAGATCCCTACGAGCAGTACTTC
CASSLITGTQDPYEQYF
>TRBJ1-1|NA|NA|TRBV10-2
TGCGCCAGCAGTGAGACAGGTGGCACTGAAGCTTTCTTT
CASSETGGTEAFF
>TRBJ2-6|NA|NA|TRBV6-4
TGTGCCAGCAGTGACTCGAACTCTGGGGCCAACGTCCTGACTTTC
CASSDSNSGANVLTF
>TRBJ2-5|TRBD1|NA|TRBV7-6
TGTGCCAGCAGAACCGGGACAGGGGGCGCAGAGACCCAGTACTTC
CASRTGTGGAETQYF
>TRBJ1-6|TRBD1|NA|TRBV10-3
TGTGCCATCAGTGGGCCGGGACAGGGAAATTCACCCCTCCACTTT
CAISGPGQGNSPLHF